These T cell receptor beta chains were read from a single sample in a study of blood T cells in healthy people across ages. MiXCR was run by TCRdb on the 5' RACE reads, yielding one entry per CDR3 protein. The sample contains about 800,000 distinct CDR3 sequences, roughly 25% of which appear only once. The sample was also linked to a second study, of T cells of mothers and their children.

Sequenced material: blood. These receptors originate from a boy younger than 18 in good health. Both conserved end residues are part of each CDR3. D genes are given only for firm matches.

TRBJ1-1 TRBD1 TRBV9 CASSPSRQGNTEAFF
TRBJ2-1 TRBD2 TRBV20-1 CSARDSASGNNEQFF
TRBJ2-2 NA TRBV5-1 CASSPDSGLANTGELFF
TRBJ1-2 TRBD1 TRBV7-9 CASMPRDRGHLGYTF
TRBJ1-4 NA TRBV5-1 CASSLDTSNEKLFF
TRBJ1-2 NA TRBV20-1 CSARDLSGPYGYTF
TRBJ2-1 NA TRBV20-1 CSARAQWGMNNEQFF
TRBJ2-7 NA TRBV14 CASSQDAFAAYEQYF
TRBJ1-4 NA TRBV7-3 CASSPYPTLSNEKLFF
TRBJ2-5 TRBD1 TRBV7-9 CASSADRGQYF
TRBJ2-7 NA TRBV7-2 CASSLRGRGEQYF
TRBJ2-5 TRBD2 TRBV5-1 CASSLGSGSETQYF
TRBJ1-1 TRBD1 TRBV6-6 CAIATGALKAEAFF
TRBJ2-4 NA TRBV7-2 CASSLGTLKNIQYF
NA NA TRBV5-6 CASSILANEQFF
TRBJ2-5 NA TRBV5-1 CASSLVSTAGETQYF
TRBJ1-1 NA TRBV15 CATSSRGSRAGTEAFF
TRBJ2-5 TRBD1 TRBV28 CASSVGTGGGKTQYF
TRBJ1-2 TRBD1 TRBV27 CASSSLQGASLNYGYTF
TRBJ2-3 TRBD1 TRBV5-6 CASRFRQGVTDTQYF
TRBJ2-3 NA TRBV12-3/TRBV12-4 CASRCRQTSDTQYF
TRBJ2-7 NA TRBV7-2 CASSNGGYEQYF
TRBJ2-5 NA TRBV6-6 CASSYGGPSRETQYF
TRBJ2-5 NA TRBV20-1 CSASFGGRSETQYF
TRBJ2-1 TRBD2 TRBV7-8 CASSLAGYYNEQFF
TRBJ2-5 TRBD2 TRBV15 CATSRDLAGATQETQYF
TRBJ1-2 NA TRBV2 CASSEEHNYGYTF
TRBJ2-1 NA TRBV6-5 CASSYEAGEQFF
TRBJ2-7 TRBD1 TRBV29-1 CSAVTGTGDYEQYF
TRBJ2-7 TRBD1 TRBV4-3 CASSAGQGNYEQYF
TRBJ2-7 TRBD1 TRBV6-5 CASSYPTGEGYEQYF
TRBJ2-3 NA TRBV9 CASSESGTLSTDTQYF
NA TRBD1 TRBV29-1 CSVETRDRGKVVETQYF
TRBJ2-4 TRBD1 TRBV5-1 CASSGRLTGGFGENIQYF
TRBJ2-2 TRBD1 TRBV2 CASKGQTLNTGEPFF
TRBJ1-1 TRBD1 TRBV20-1 CSAREVRWDRASEAFF
TRBJ2-1 TRBD1 TRBV7-3 CASSTGTVPNEQFF
TRBJ1-4 NA TRBV14 CASSQDGNTIATNEKLFF
TRBJ2-5 NA TRBV29-1 CSAARGQETQYF
TRBJ2-7 NA TRBV29-1 CSVVFPSTRGEQYF
TRBJ1-4 NA TRBV20-1 CSARDGGAEKLFF
TRBJ2-1 NA TRBV7-2 CASSLERQNNEQFF
TRBJ1-5 TRBD1 TRBV7-2 CASSLTGVSNQPQHF
TRBJ2-1 NA TRBV28 CASSPRGLYNEQFF
TRBJ2-7 NA TRBV4-3 CASSQSSETQESYEQYF
TRBJ2-5 NA TRBV21-1 CASSPCQDRGLLPPGETQYF
TRBJ1-1 NA TRBV30 CAWSPSLPRRAAKNTEAFF
TRBJ2-1 TRBD2 TRBV10-3 CAISGGSGGGDEQFF